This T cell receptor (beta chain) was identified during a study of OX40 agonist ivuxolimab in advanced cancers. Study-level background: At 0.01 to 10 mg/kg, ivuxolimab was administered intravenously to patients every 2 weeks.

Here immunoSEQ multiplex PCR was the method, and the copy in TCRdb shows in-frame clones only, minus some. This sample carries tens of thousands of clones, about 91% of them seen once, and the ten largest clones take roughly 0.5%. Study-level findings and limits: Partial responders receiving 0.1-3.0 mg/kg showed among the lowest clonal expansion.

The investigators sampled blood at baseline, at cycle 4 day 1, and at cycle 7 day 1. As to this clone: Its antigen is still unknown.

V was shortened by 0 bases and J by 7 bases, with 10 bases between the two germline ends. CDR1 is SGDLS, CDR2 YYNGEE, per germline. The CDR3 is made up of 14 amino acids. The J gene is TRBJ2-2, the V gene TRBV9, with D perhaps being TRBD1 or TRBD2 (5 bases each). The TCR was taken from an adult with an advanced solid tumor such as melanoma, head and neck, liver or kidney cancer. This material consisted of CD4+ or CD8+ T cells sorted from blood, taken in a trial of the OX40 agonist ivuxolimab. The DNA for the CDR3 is TGTGCCAGCAGCGTAGAGTGGGGGATCGGGGAGCTGTTTTTT. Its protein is CASSVEWGIGELFF. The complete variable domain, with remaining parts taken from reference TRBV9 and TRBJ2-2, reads DSGVTQTPKHLITATGQRVTLRCSPRSGDLSVYWYQQSLDQGLQFLIQYYNGEERAKGNILERFSAQQFPDLHSELNLSSLELGDSALYFCASSVEWGIGELFFGEGSRLTVL.